Shown below are 21 T cell receptor beta chains from a single sample sequenced in a study of memory CD4+ T cells and cytomegalovirus serostatus. The sort gate was single viable CD3+CD4+CD8-CD45RO+ cells for memory CD4+ T cells. Data came from immunoSEQ multiplex PCR; TCRdb stores just in-frame clones and leaves some out. The data hold more than 45,000 clones, with approximately 80% observed a single time. Sequences were obtained from memory CD4+ T cells from blood. Source of these receptors: an adult in good health and CMV-seronegative.

The rearrangement joins TRBV19 to TRBJ1-5, with D unresolved. This CDR3 comprises 14 residues. Germline values: CDR1 LNHDA, CDR2 SQIVND (reference sequence). V was shortened by 4 bases and J by 0 bases, with 7 bases between the two germline ends. The CDR3 is CASSNRNSNQPQHF. CDR3 nucleotides: TGTGCCAGTAGTAACCGGAATAGCAATCAGCCCCAGCATTTT.

The genes are TRBV18 and TRBJ1-2; D may be TRBD1 (6 bases). The germline CDR1 and CDR2 sequences are KGHSH and LQKENI. This CDR3 comprises 13 residues. The germline V and J ends were trimmed by 11 bases and 7 bases, with 20 bases remaining between them. In DNA form, the CDR3 reads TGTGCCTCTTCCGAGGGGACAACTCTTGGCTACACCTTC. Translating it yields CASSEGTTLGYTF. Filled out from reference TRBV18 and TRBJ1-2, the complete variable domain reads NAGVMQNPRHLVRRRGQEARLRCSPMKGHSHVYWYRQLPEEGLKFMVYLQKENIIDESGMPKERFSAEFPKEGPSILRIQQVVRGDSAAYFCASSEGTTLGYTFGSGTRLTVV.

The V and J genes are TRBV7-8 and TRBJ1-5; weak D call: TRBD1 (6 bases). V was shortened by 4 bases and J by 3 bases, with 13 bases between the two germline ends. The CDR3 is made up of 15 amino acids. The V gene's germline CDR1 is SGHVS and CDR2 FQNEAQ. Written as DNA, the CDR3 is TGTGCCAGCAGCTCAACCCTGGGGGCCAATCAGCCCCAGCATTTT. Protein sequence: CASSSTLGANQPQHF. Using reference TRBV7-8 and TRBJ1-5 for the parts outside the CDR3, the full variable domain is GAGVSQSPRYKVAKRGQDVALRCDPISGHVSLFWYQQALGQGPEFLTYFQNEAQLDKSGLPSDRFFAERPEGSVSTLKIQRTQQEDSAVYLCASSSTLGANQPQHFGDGTRLSIL.

J is TRBJ1-5 and V is TRBV6-5, with D maybe TRBD1 (5 bases). The germline CDR1 and CDR2 sequences are MNHEY and SVGAGI. Deletions cut 0 bases from V and 6 bases from J, with 9 bases between. The CDR3 totals 14 residues. CDR3: CASSYSAGGQPQHF. CDR3 DNA: TGTGCCAGCAGTTACTCGGCCGGGGGTCAGCCCCAGCATTTT.

V gene TRBV6-1 combines with J gene TRBJ1-1, with 11 bases that match TRBD1. The CDR3 is made up of 15 amino acids. Germline V gene sequence: CDR1 MNHNS, CDR2 SASEGT. Trimming took 0 bases from V and 4 from J; bases not matched to a gene: 1. The CDR3: CASSEAGTGGTEAFF. As DNA, the CDR3 is TGTGCCAGCAGTGAAGCTGGGACAGGGGGCACTGAAGCTTTCTTT.

The chain recombines TRBV4-1 with TRBJ2-3, with 13 bases fitting TRBD2. This CDR3 region has 17 residues. The germline V gene encodes CDR1 MGHRA and CDR2 YSYEKL. The V gene end was trimmed by 2 bases and the J gene end by 2 bases; junction bases not matched to a gene: 4. The CDR3 reads CASSQKTSGGNTDTQYF. CDR3 sequence (DNA): TGCGCCAGCAGCCAAAAGACTAGCGGGGGGAACACAGATACGCAGTATTTT.

The chain combines TRBV7-2 with TRBJ2-7; D tentatively fits TRBD1 or TRBD2 (6 bases each). Germline V CDR1 and CDR2: SGHTA, FQGNSA. The CDR3 sequence is 13 residues long. Trimming took 6 bases from V and 1 from J, leaving 10 bases between them. This CDR3 is CASRKGGSYEQYF. The CDR3 DNA is TGTGCCAGCAGAAAGGGGGGTTCCTACGAGCAGTACTTC.

The chain carries TRBV6-5 and TRBJ1-2; tentatively, D is TRBD1 (6 bases). CDR3 length equals 13 residues. CDR1 is MNHEY and CDR2 is SVGAGI in the germline V gene. V was trimmed by 6 bases and J by 8 bases, leaving 16 bases between them. The CDR3: CASRLGVGGGYTF. DNA of the CDR3: TGTGCCAGCAGGCTGGGTGTAGGGGGGGGCTACACCTTC.

The chain carries TRBV6-5 and TRBJ1-2; maybe TRBD1 (5 bases). Trimming stripped 7 bases from V and 3 bases from J, with 18 bases between. The germline V gene has CDR1 MNHEY and CDR2 SVGAGI. The CDR3 loop spans 15 amino acids. The CDR3 DNA is TGTGCCAGCACCACCCCGAGGCGGGGGGACTATGGCTACACCTTC. It translates to CASTTPRRGDYGYTF.

The J gene is TRBJ1-2, the V gene TRBV27, with 11 nucleotides matching TRBD1. V was clipped by 10 bases and J by 8 bases; unmatched bases: 15. Germline CDR1 MNHEY, CDR2 SMNVEV (reference sequence). The CDR3 is made up of 15 amino acids. The chain's CDR3 is CATKTTDRGLRGYTF. CDR3 nucleotide sequence: TGTGCCACCAAGACCACGGACAGGGGGCTACGGGGCTACACCTTC.

This clone came up a few times. The chain employs TRBV2 and TRBJ1-4, with 10 bases that match TRBD1. Germline V lookup: CDR1 SNHLY, CDR2 FYNNEI. CDR3 length: 12 residues. V shed 11 bases and J 6 bases; nucleotides not matched to a gene: 3. The CDR3 DNA is TGTGCCGACAGGGGGCGAGATGAAAAACTGTTTTTT. The encoded protein is CADRGRDEKLFF.

This rearrangement joins TRBV7-2 to TRBJ2-7, with D possibly being TRBD1 (6 bases). In germline, CDR1 is SGHTA, CDR2 FQGNSA. Trimming took 1 base from V and 6 from J, leaving 13 bases between them. This CDR3 has 14 residues. The CDR3 sequence: CASSLDQGLREQYF. The CDR3 coding sequence is TGTGCCAGCAGCTTAGACCAGGGGCTCCGCGAGCAGTACTTC.

The rearrangement links TRBV10-3 to TRBJ2-5, with TRBD2 matching over 8 bases. The CDR3 runs to 13 residues. The germline V gene has CDR1 ENHRY and CDR2 SYGVKD. V lost 8 bases to trimming and J lost 5 bases; unmatched junction nucleotides: 7. In DNA, the CDR3 is TGTGCCATCGGCGGGGGGATTGCGGAGACCCAGTACTTC. As protein: CAIGGGIAETQYF.

J is TRBJ1-2 and V is TRBV15, with D perhaps matching TRBD1 (5 bases). Germline V gives CDR1 LNHNV, CDR2 YYDKDF (reference sequence). CDR3 size: 13 residues. V was trimmed by 3 bases and J by 5 bases, leaving 10 bases between them. Here the CDR3 DNA reads TGTGCCACCAGCAGTTCGGGGCGGTATGGCTACACCTTC. Amino acid sequence: CATSSSGRYGYTF.

The rearrangement links TRBV19 to TRBJ2-7, with 10 bases fitting TRBD1. The CDR3 sequence is 16 residues long. Looked up from germline, CDR1 is LNHDA and CDR2 is SQIVND (reference sequence). After removal of 1 base from V and 4 bases from J, the junction contained 7 bases not matched to a gene. The CDR3 reads CASSIGAGTGAYEQYF. DNA of the CDR3: TGTGCCAGTAGTATAGGAGCCGGGACAGGGGCTTACGAGCAGTACTTC.

The chain combines TRBV5-1 with TRBJ2-3; 11 nucleotides line up with TRBD2. V was clipped by 6 bases and J by 2 bases; unmatched bases: 8. This CDR3 has 16 amino acids. The germline CDR1 and CDR2 sequences are SGHRS and YFSETQ. The DNA of the CDR3 is TGCGCCAGCACCAAGCTAGCGGGGGGATCCACAGATACGCAGTATTTT. Amino acid sequence: CASTKLAGGSTDTQYF.

The V and J genes are TRBV19 and TRBJ1-1; D ambiguous. This CDR3 contains 15 residues. V was trimmed by 1 base and J by 0 bases, leaving 9 bases between them. CDR1 and CDR2 (germline): LNHDA, SQIVND (reference sequence). CDR3 residues: CASSIGHPMNTEAFF. DNA of the CDR3: TGTGCCAGTAGTATAGGACATCCGATGAACACTGAAGCTTTCTTT.

This chain joins TRBV5-4 and TRBJ1-6; 8 bases match TRBD1. With 4 bases clipped from V and 8 bases from J, the junction kept 11 bases outside the gene matches. The CDR3 contains 16 residues. CDR1 SGHNT and CDR2 YYREEE come from the germline V gene (reference sequence). The CDR3 loop is CASSNTGQGLYSPLHF. CDR3 sequence (DNA): TGTGCCAGCAGCAACACCGGACAGGGTCTGTATTCACCCCTCCACTTT.

The V and J genes are TRBV25-1 and TRBJ1-2; D is ambiguous. Looked up from germline, CDR1 is MGHDK and CDR2 is SYGVNS. The CDR3 length is 15 residues. Trimming removed 2 bases from V and 0 bases from J, with 10 bases in between. The CDR3 nucleotides read TGTGCCAGCAGTGAAGGAGGAACAGCTAACTATGGCTACACCTTC. It codes for CASSEGGTANYGYTF.

This clone was seen more than once but under ten times. The J gene is TRBJ1-2, the V gene TRBV7-2; the D is unclear. V was trimmed by 1 base and J by 0 bases, leaving 12 bases between them. CDR3 size: 16 residues. Germline V gene lookup returns CDR1 SGHTA and CDR2 FQGNSA. The DNA for the CDR3 is TGTGCCAGCAGCTTAGTAGGCGGCAGCTCTAACTATGGCTACACCTTC. It yields the protein CASSLVGGSSNYGYTF.

The chain's CDR3 is CASSYGSGAFF. The CDR3 nucleotides read TGTGCCAGCAGTTACGGATCGGGAGCTTTCTTT. The chain has TRBV6-5 and TRBJ1-1; D uncertain. The V end was cut by 2 bases, the J end by 10 bases, with 8 bases between. CDR1 and CDR2 (germline): MNHEY, SVGAGI. The CDR3 has 11 residues.